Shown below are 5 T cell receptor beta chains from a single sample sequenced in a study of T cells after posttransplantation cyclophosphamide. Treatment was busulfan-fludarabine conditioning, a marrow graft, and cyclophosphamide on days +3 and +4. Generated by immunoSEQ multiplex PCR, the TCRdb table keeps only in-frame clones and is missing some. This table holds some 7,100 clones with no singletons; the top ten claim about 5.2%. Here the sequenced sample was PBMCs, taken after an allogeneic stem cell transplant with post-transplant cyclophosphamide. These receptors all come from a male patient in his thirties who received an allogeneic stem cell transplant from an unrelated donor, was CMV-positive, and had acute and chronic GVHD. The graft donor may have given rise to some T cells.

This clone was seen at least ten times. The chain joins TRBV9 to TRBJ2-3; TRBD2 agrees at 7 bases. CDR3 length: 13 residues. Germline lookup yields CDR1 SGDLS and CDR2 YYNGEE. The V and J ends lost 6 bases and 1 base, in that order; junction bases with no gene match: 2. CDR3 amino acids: CASTAGGTDTQYF. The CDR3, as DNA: TGTGCCAGCACGGCGGGGGGCACAGATACGCAGTATTTT.

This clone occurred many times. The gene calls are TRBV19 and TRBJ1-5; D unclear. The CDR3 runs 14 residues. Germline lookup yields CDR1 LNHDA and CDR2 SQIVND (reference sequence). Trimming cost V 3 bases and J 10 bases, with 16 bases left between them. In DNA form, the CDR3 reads TGTGCCAGTAGTATTTCGGGGTTTGGCACACCCCAGCATTTT. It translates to CASSISGFGTPQHF. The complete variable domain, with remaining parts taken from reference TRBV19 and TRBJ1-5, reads DGGITQSPKYLFRKEGQNVTLSCEQNLNHDAMYWYRQDPGQGLRLIYYSQIVNDFQKGDIAEGYSVSREKKESFPLTVTSAQKNPTAFYLCASSISGFGTPQHFGDGTRLSIL.

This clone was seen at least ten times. DNA of the CDR3: TGCAGCGTGTCAGGGACAAGCACTGAAGCTTTCTTT. It is translated as CSVSGTSTEAFF. The V gene is TRBV29-1, the J gene TRBJ1-1, with TRBD1 as a possible D gene (6 bases). V shed 6 bases and J shed 4 bases, with 12 bases lying between them. From germline, CDR1 is SQVTM and CDR2 ANQGSEA. The CDR3 sequence is 12 residues long.

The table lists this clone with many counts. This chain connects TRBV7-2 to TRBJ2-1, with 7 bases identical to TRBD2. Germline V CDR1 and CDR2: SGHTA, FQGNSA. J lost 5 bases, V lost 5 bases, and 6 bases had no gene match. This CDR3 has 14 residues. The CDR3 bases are TGTGCCAGCAGCGTGGGGAGGGAAAACAATGAGCAGTTCTTC. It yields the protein CASSVGRENNEQFF.

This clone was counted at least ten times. The CDR3 DNA reads TGTGCCAGCAGTGCGGACAGGGGGTGGTACGAGCAGTACTTC. This gives the protein CASSADRGWYEQYF. The J gene is TRBJ2-7, the V gene TRBV25-1, with 10 positions matching TRBD1. V lost 4 bases and J lost 4; bases outside the gene matches: 4. This CDR3 is 14 amino acids long. Germline V gene data show CDR1 as MGHDK and CDR2 as SYGVNS.